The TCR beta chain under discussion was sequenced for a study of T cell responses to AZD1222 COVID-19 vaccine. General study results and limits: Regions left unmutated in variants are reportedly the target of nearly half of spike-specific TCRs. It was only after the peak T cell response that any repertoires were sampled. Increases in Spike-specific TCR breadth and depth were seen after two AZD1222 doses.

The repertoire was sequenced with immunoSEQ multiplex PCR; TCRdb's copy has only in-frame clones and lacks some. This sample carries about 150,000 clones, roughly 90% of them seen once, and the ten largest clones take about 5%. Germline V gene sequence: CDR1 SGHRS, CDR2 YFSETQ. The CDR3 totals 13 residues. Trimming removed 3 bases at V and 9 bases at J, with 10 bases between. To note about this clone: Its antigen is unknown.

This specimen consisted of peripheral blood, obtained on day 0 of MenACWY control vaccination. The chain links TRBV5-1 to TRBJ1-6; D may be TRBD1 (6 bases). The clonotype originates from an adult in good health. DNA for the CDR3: TGCGCCAGCAGCTACGGACAGTTTTCACCCCTCCACTTT. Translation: CASSYGQFSPLHF.